This is a list of T cell receptor beta chains from one sample in a study of T cells in Graves' hyperthyroidism and ophthalmopathy. TCRdb fed the multiplex PCR reads into MiXCR, producing one record per CDR3 protein. Among about 400,000 distinct CDR3 sequences listed, around 14% were seen once. Sequencing was performed on blood. The receptors stem from a woman in her twenties or thirties with Graves' hyperthyroidism. The CDR3 runs from the conserved cysteine through the conserved F or W. D genes are given only for firm matches. Part of the rows lack a size; the others show once, few, many or a class for expanded clones.

NA	many	TRBV11-3	TRBJ2-7	TGTGCCAGCAGCCCAGGGAACACGGCCGAGGAGGAGCAGTACTTC	CASSPGNTAEEEQYF
NA	many	TRBV20-1	TRBJ1-1	TGCAGTGCTAGAGATTCCAGCGACCCATACATGAACACTGAAGCTTTCTTT	CSARDSSDPYMNTEAFF
NA	many	TRBV20-1	TRBJ2-4	TGCAGTGCTAAGCCCCTCGGGTCGGCCAAAAACATTCAGTACTTC	CSAKPLGSAKNIQYF
NA	NA	TRBV18	TRBJ2-3	TGTGCCAGCTCACCACAGGGCCGCACAGATACGCAGTATTTT	CASSPQGRTDTQYF
NA	NA	TRBV10-3	TRBJ1-1	TGTGCCATCACCGATCCAGGGAATTTGAACACTGAAGCTTTCTTT	CAITDPGNLNTEAFF
NA	once	TRBV7-7	TRBJ2-7	TGTGCTAGCAGCTTAGAAAGAGGGACGGAGCAGTACTTC	CASSLERGTEQYF
NA	many	TRBV28	TRBJ2-1	TGTGCCAGCAGTTCTGAAGCGGAGATTTACAATGAGCAGTTCTTC	CASSSEAEIYNEQFF
NA	many	TRBV20-1	TRBJ2-5	TGCAGTGCTAGAGATCGGGTCTTAATGTGGGAGACCCAGTACTTC	CSARDRVLMWETQYF
NA	many	TRBV27	TRBJ1-6	TGTGCCAGCAGGATCGAGGGTTCACCCCTCCACTTT	CASRIEGSPLHF
TRBD1	few	TRBV6-1	TRBJ1-5	TGTGCCAGCAGTGAAGGGCAGGGGGCAGGTCAGCCCCAGCATTTT	CASSEGQGAGQPQHF
NA	few	TRBV20-1	TRBJ1-3	TGCAGTGCTAGAGATCTGGGAAACACCATATATTTT	CSARDLGNTIYF
TRBD1	many	TRBV24-1	TRBJ2-7	TGTGCCACCTCAACCGGGACAGGGACCTACGAGCAGTACTTC	CATSTGTGTYEQYF
TRBD1	NA	TRBV5-1	TRBJ2-5	TGCGCCAGCAGCTTGGGGCCCACAGGGGGCCAAGAGACCCAGTACTTC	CASSLGPTGGQETQYF
NA	many	TRBV12-3/TRBV12-4	TRBJ2-1	TGTGCCAGCAGTTTAGTCTCCTACAATGAGCAGTTCTTC	CASSLVSYNEQFF
NA	many	TRBV3-1	TRBJ1-1	TGTGCCAGCAGCCAAACCATACAGGGTTTCACTGAAGCTTTCTTT	CASSQTIQGFTEAFF
NA	many	TRBV18	TRBJ2-1	TGTGCCAGCTCACCGGCACTAGTAGTACACAATGAGCAGTTCTTC	CASSPALVVHNEQFF
NA	NA	TRBV19	TRBJ2-6	TGTGCCAGTAGCTCGGACCTCCTGACCGGGGCCAACGTCCTGACTTTC	CASSSDLLTGANVLTF
NA	many	TRBV24-1	TRBJ2-1	TGTGCCACCAGTGAATCGACCCTCTCAGGGGTTAAACACAATGAGCAGTTCTTC	CATSESTLSGVKHNEQFF
TRBD2	many	TRBV20-1	TRBJ2-7	TGCAGTGCTAGAGATAAGACTAGCGGGAGGATTACCTACGAGCAGTACTTC	CSARDKTSGRITYEQYF
TRBD2	many	TRBV20-1	TRBJ2-2	TGCAGTGCTATTAGCGGGAGGGCCGGCGGGGAGCTGTTTTTT	CSAISGRAGGELFF
NA	many	TRBV15	TRBJ1-6	TGTGCCACCAGCAGAGGGCTCGACCCTACAGGGTCAGGGTCCTATAATTCACCCCTCCACTTT	CATSRGLDPTGSGSYNSPLHF
NA	NA	TRBV10-1	TRBJ2-4	TGCGCCAGCAGTGAGTCGACCAAAAACATTCAGTACTTC	CASSESTKNIQYF
NA	NA	TRBV6-2/TRBV6-3	TRBJ2-7	TGTGCCAGCATCTTAACGAGCGCGGGCGGGGACGAGCAGTACTTC	CASILTSAGGDEQYF
TRBD2	many	TRBV28	TRBJ2-1	TGTGCCAGCCTCTCTATTACGGGACTAGCGGGACTACACGAGCAGTTCTTC	CASLSITGLAGLHEQFF
NA	many	TRBV28	TRBJ2-1	TGTGCCAGCAGCTCACCGCCGGACAATGAGCAGTTCTTC	CASSSPPDNEQFF
TRBD1	many	TRBV29-1	TRBJ2-1	TGCAGCGTTGCGGGACAGGGGGCATCCGATGAGCAGTTCTTC	CSVAGQGASDEQFF
NA	many	TRBV10-3	TRBJ2-1	TGTGCCATCAGTAACGGGTATGAGCAGTTCTTC	CAISNGYEQFF
TRBD2	many	TRBV20-1	TRBJ2-1	TGCAGTGCTAGAGATCAGTCAGGGGCTCGGGAGGGAGTACGGTACAATGAGCAGTTCTTC	CSARDQSGAREGVRYNEQFF
TRBD1	many	TRBV29-1	TRBJ1-5	TGCAGCGTTTCGTTTGGGACAGGGCTAGGGCCCCAGCATTTT	CSVSFGTGLGPQHF
TRBD1	many	TRBV2	TRBJ1-4	TGTGCCAGCAGTCAGTTATCAGGGGGTTTATCAACTAATGAAAAACTGTTTTTT	CASSQLSGGLSTNEKLFF
TRBD2	many	TRBV7-8	TRBJ2-1	TGTGCCAGCAGATACTCCGGGACTAGCGCAAATGAGCAGTTCTTC	CASRYSGTSANEQFF
TRBD1	NA	TRBV9	TRBJ1-2	TGTGCCAGCAGCGTAGGCGGACAGGGAAGGAATGGCTACACCTTC	CASSVGGQGRNGYTF
TRBD2	many	TRBV20-1	TRBJ2-3	TGCAGTGCGCGACTAGCGGGGATCACAGATACGCAGTATTTT	CSARLAGITDTQYF
NA	many	TRBV28	TRBJ2-5	TGTGCCAGCAGTTATTACAGGGGAGGGTTCCAAGAGACCCAGTACTTC	CASSYYRGGFQETQYF
NA	NA	TRBV6-2/TRBV6-3	TRBJ1-4	TGTGCCAGCAAACCCCGGGACGGTGCAACTAATGAAAAACTGTTTTTT	CASKPRDGATNEKLFF
NA	NA	TRBV27	TRBJ2-1	TGTGCCAGCAGTCTAGACCACGGCCACAATGAGCAGTTCTTC	CASSLDHGHNEQFF
NA	NA	TRBV4-1	TRBJ2-7	TGCGCCAGCAGCCCTAGCGACTCCTACGAGCAGTACTTC	CASSPSDSYEQYF
TRBD1	many	TRBV7-2	TRBJ1-5	TGTGCCAGCAGCTTAACACAGGGGAGGAATCAGCCCCAGCATTTT	CASSLTQGRNQPQHF
TRBD2	NA	TRBV10-3	TRBJ2-1	TGTGCCACCTCTTGGACTAGCGGGAATGAGCAGTTCTTC	CATSWTSGNEQFF
TRBD2	few	TRBV7-7	TRBJ2-2	TGTGCCAGCAGCCGGACTAGCGGGGTGAACACCGGGGAGCTGTTTTTT	CASSRTSGVNTGELFF